The 23 T cell receptor beta chains below were found in one sample sequenced in a study of graft-versus-host responses after intestinal transplantation. The method was immunoSEQ multiplex PCR; TCRdb's version includes in-frame clones alone and lacks a portion of them. The profile shows fewer than 100,000 clones, roughly 88% of them singletons. The source was PBMCs, collected 255 days after intestinal transplant. The receptors were gathered from a human patient who received an intestinal transplant, so some T cells may come from the graft donor.

The J gene is TRBJ1-1, the V gene TRBV19, with TRBD1 as a possible D gene (5 bases). The CDR3 has 15 amino acids. Per germline, CDR1 LNHDA and CDR2 SQIVND (reference sequence). The V and J ends lost 5 bases and 4 bases respectively, with 17 bases between them. The CDR3 DNA reads TGTGCCAGTAGTGGGGGGGAGACCGGGAGCACTGAAGCTTTCTTT. Translation gives CASSGGETGSTEAFF.

CDR3 loop: CASSAGLRGAEAFF. The CDR3, as DNA: TGTGCCAGTAGTGCGGGACTCCGAGGGGCTGAAGCTTTCTTT. V gene TRBV19 combines with J gene TRBJ1-1; tentatively, D is TRBD1 (5 bases). Between the trimmed V and J ends, which lost 5 bases and 6 bases, there was a span of 16 bases. Germline V gene sequence: CDR1 LNHDA, CDR2 SQIVND (reference sequence). The CDR3 spans 14 residues.

V gene TRBV28 combines with J gene TRBJ1-1; TRBD1 is a possible D gene (5 bases). The CDR3 consists of 11 residues. Trimming cost V 10 bases and J 8 bases, with 14 bases left between them. Germline lookup yields CDR1 MDHEN and CDR2 SYDVKM. The CDR3: CATIGTSEAFF. For the CDR3, the DNA is TGTGCCACCATTGGGACTTCAGAAGCTTTCTTT.

J is TRBJ1-1 and V is TRBV6-5; perhaps TRBD1 as D (5 bases). The V and J ends lost 5 bases and 1 base respectively, with 11 bases between them. The germline V gene encodes CDR1 MNHEY and CDR2 SVGAGI. The CDR3 runs to 14 residues. The CDR3 protein is CASSDFGGNTEAFF. For the CDR3, the DNA is TGTGCCAGCAGTGATTTTGGGGGGAACACTGAAGCTTTCTTT.

The gene calls are TRBV4-2 and TRBJ1-4; D gene ambiguous. The germline V and J ends were trimmed by 0 bases and 6 bases, with 20 bases remaining between them. Germline V lookup: CDR1 LGHNA, CDR2 YNFKEQ. The CDR3 is 18 residues long. This CDR3 is CASSQDLNGRPLDEKLFF. The CDR3 nucleotides read TGTGCCAGCAGCCAAGATTTGAATGGACGGCCCCTGGATGAAAAACTGTTTTTT.

This clone appeared a few times. The V gene is TRBV15, the J gene TRBJ1-2; no reliable D call. Germline V gene sequence: CDR1 LNHNV, CDR2 YYDKDF (reference sequence). V gave up 0 bases and J gave up 4 bases, with 9 bases separating them. The CDR3 is 14 residues long. The CDR3 reads CATSRDTSPYGYTF. CDR3 DNA sequence: TGTGCCACCAGCAGAGATACAAGCCCCTATGGCTACACCTTC.

The chain links TRBV4-1 to TRBJ2-3; 8 bases are shared with TRBD2. Losses at the gene ends were 0 bases for V and 2 bases for J; bases not matched to a gene: 7. The CDR3 extends over 17 amino acids. Germline V gene data show CDR1 as MGHRA and CDR2 as YSYEKL. The CDR3 coding sequence is TGCGCCAGCAGCCAAGAGGCAAGACTAGCGTACACAGATACGCAGTATTTT. Protein: CASSQEARLAYTDTQYF.

This chain joins TRBV6-5 and TRBJ2-7; D gene unclear. Germline V lookup: CDR1 MNHEY, CDR2 SVGAGI. Between the trimmed V and J ends, which lost 3 bases and 5 bases, there was a span of 5 bases. This CDR3 region has 11 residues. The CDR3 DNA reads as TGTGCCAGCAGTTATGCCGACGAGCAGTACTTC. Encoded protein: CASSYADEQYF.

This clone was seen only a few times. The V gene is TRBV2, the J gene TRBJ2-5, with 9 bases lining up with TRBD2. This CDR3 region has 15 residues. J was trimmed by 5 bases and V by 5 bases; bases with no gene match: 9. Germline CDR1 SNHLY, CDR2 FYNNEI. In DNA form, the CDR3 reads TGTGCCAGCAGTCGTAGCGGGGGTAGGCGGGAGACCCAGTACTTC. Protein: CASSRSGGRRETQYF.

The chain recombines TRBV6-1 with TRBJ2-7, with D hard to call. Germline lookup yields CDR1 MNHNS and CDR2 SASEGT. V gave up 8 bases and J gave up 1 base, with 15 bases separating them. This CDR3 contains 14 residues. CDR3 loop: CASSQRRSSYEQYV. CDR3 coding DNA: TGTGCCAGCTCACAACGAAGGTCATCCTACGAGCAGTACGTC.

The gene calls are TRBV2 and TRBJ2-7; 11 nucleotides match TRBD2. Germline V lookup: CDR1 SNHLY, CDR2 FYNNEI. J gave up 5 bases and V 5 bases, and 8 bases lay outside the gene matches. The CDR3 loop spans 15 amino acids. CDR3 DNA sequence: TGTGCCAGCAGTCTTGGACTAGCGGGTGGTAACGAGCAGTACTTC. Its translation: CASSLGLAGGNEQYF.

The V call is TRBV6-1, the J call TRBJ2-7, with D tentatively TRBD1 (6 bases). CDR1 is MNHNS and CDR2 is SASEGT in the germline V gene. Trimming cost V 7 bases and J 12 bases, with 13 bases left between them. The CDR3 is 10 residues long. Written as DNA, the CDR3 is TGTGCCAGCAACAGGGTATATGGGTACGTC. This sequence encodes CASNRVYGYV.

The J gene is TRBJ1-5, the V gene TRBV6-1; unclear D gene. Germline values: CDR1 MNHNS, CDR2 SASEGT. The CDR3 extends over 12 amino acids. V was clipped by 8 bases and J by 7 bases, with 12 bases between them. The CDR3 here is CASGPERQPQHF. CDR3 nucleotide sequence: TGTGCCAGCGGCCCTGAAAGGCAGCCCCAGCATTTT.

This sequence joins TRBV5-1 and TRBJ2-1; D perhaps matches TRBD2 (6 bases). Germline V CDR1 and CDR2: SGHRS, YFSETQ. This CDR3 contains 18 residues. V was clipped by 4 bases and J by 8 bases, with 28 bases between them. The CDR3 nucleotides are TGCGCCAGCAGCGCGGAGACTAGGGCTGGGTGGGAGTCTTATGAGCAGTTCTTC. Its protein is CASSAETRAGWESYEQFF.

J is TRBJ2-2 and V is TRBV5-4, with D perhaps TRBD2 (5 bases). CDR1 and CDR2 from the germline V gene are SGHNT and YYREEE (reference sequence). The CDR3 has 12 amino acids. V lost 5 bases and J 5 bases, leaving 7 bases between the germline ends. CDR3 bases: TGTGCCAGCAGTTCGGGAACCGGGGAGCTGTTTTTT. Its translation is CASSSGTGELFF.

The gene calls are TRBV9 and TRBJ1-2; D is undetermined. The CDR3 length is 12 residues. V dropped 0 bases and J dropped 8 bases, with 8 bases sitting between them. Germline CDR1 is SGDLS and CDR2 is YYNGEE. Written as DNA, the CDR3 is TGTGCCAGCAGCGTAGACGGCGGCGGCTACACCTTC. Its translation: CASSVDGGGYTF.

The CDR3 is CASSKEGGARETQYF. CDR3 nucleotides: TGTGCCAGCAGCAAAGAAGGGGGGGCGCGGGAGACCCAGTACTTC. The genes are TRBV21-1 and TRBJ2-5; no DNA check was done on the table's D call, TRBD2. TRBV21-1 is an annotated pseudogene. CDR3 length: 15 residues.

The chain uses TRBV11-3 and TRBJ1-4; D remains ambiguous. The CDR3 loop spans 14 amino acids. Trimming left V 2 bases short and J 0 bases short, with 4 bases between. The V gene's germline CDR1 is SGHNT and CDR2 YENEEA. The CDR3 nucleotides are TGTGCCAGCAGCTTACAGGCAACTAATGAAAAACTGTTTTTT. It encodes CASSLQATNEKLFF.

This rearrangement joins TRBV19 to TRBJ1-4; 7 bases are a match to TRBD1. V was clipped by 6 bases and J by 6 bases; unmatched bases: 7. The CDR3 length is 14 residues. Germline V gene data show CDR1 as LNHDA and CDR2 as SQIVND (reference sequence). The CDR3 spells CASSVGGGDEKLFF. CDR3 bases: TGTGCCAGTAGCGTGGGAGGGGGCGATGAAAAACTGTTTTTT. Drawing the rest from reference TRBV19 and TRBJ1-4, the complete variable domain is DGGITQSPKYLFRKEGQNVTLSCEQNLNHDAMYWYRQDPGQGLRLIYYSQIVNDFQKGDIAEGYSVSREKKESFPLTVTSAQKNPTAFYLCASSVGGGDEKLFFGSGTQLSVL.

This chain joins TRBV2 and TRBJ1-2; D perhaps matches TRBD1 (6 bases). V was shortened by 8 bases and J by 8 bases, with 12 bases between the two germline ends. The CDR3 has 11 amino acids. Germline values: CDR1 SNHLY, CDR2 FYNNEI. CDR3 amino acids: CASGGGGGYTF. In DNA form, the CDR3 reads TGTGCCAGCGGGGGGGGCGGAGGCTACACCTTC.

The chain carries TRBV11-2 and TRBJ2-5, with 8 positions matching TRBD2. Germline-derived CDR1 and CDR2 are SGHAT and FQNNGV. The CDR3 has 17 amino acids. With 5 bases clipped from V and 5 bases from J, the junction kept 16 bases outside the gene matches. This CDR3 reads CASSPDGEGGGLETQYF. CDR3 nucleotide sequence: TGTGCCAGCAGCCCCGACGGCGAGGGCGGGGGGTTGGAGACCCAGTACTTC. The full variable domain, rest sourced from reference TRBV11-2 and TRBJ2-5, is EAGVAQSPRYKIIEKRQSVAFWCNPISGHATLYWYQQILGQGPKLLIQFQNNGVVDDSQLPKDRFSAERLKGVDSTLKIQPAKLEDSAVYLCASSPDGEGGGLETQYFGPGTRLLVL.

CDR3 residues: CASSIARKAFF. The DNA of the CDR3 is TGTGCCAGTAGTATAGCCAGGAAAGCTTTCTTT. The V call is TRBV19, the J call TRBJ1-1, with D unclear. Trimming cost V 1 base and J 9 bases, with 6 bases left between them. CDR1 LNHDA and CDR2 SQIVND come from the germline V gene (reference sequence). CDR3 length: 11 amino acids. Supplemented by reference TRBV19 and TRBJ1-1, the full variable domain reads DGGITQSPKYLFRKEGQNVTLSCEQNLNHDAMYWYRQDPGQGLRLIYYSQIVNDFQKGDIAEGYSVSREKKESFPLTVTSAQKNPTAFYLCASSIARKAFFGQGTRLTVV.

The chain carries TRBV29-1 and TRBJ2-3; D possibly corresponds to TRBD1 (6 bases). The CDR3 has 14 amino acids. V was clipped by 5 bases and J by 3 bases, with 15 bases between them. CDR1 and CDR2 (germline): SQVTM, ANQGSEA. CDR3 coding DNA: TGCAGCGTTCTGGGGGCCCCACAAACAGATACGCAGTATTTT. Encoded protein: CSVLGAPQTDTQYF.